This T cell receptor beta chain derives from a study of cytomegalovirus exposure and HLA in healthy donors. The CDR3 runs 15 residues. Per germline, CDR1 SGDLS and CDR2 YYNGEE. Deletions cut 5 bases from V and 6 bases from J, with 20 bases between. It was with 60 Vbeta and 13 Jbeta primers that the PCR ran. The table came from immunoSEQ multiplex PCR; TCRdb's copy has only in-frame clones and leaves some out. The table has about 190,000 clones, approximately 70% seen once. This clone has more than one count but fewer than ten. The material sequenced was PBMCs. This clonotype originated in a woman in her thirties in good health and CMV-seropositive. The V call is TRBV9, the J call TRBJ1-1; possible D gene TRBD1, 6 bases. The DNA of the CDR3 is TGTGCCAGCAGGGTCCCTCGGGGGGCGCGCCCTGAAGCTTTCTTT. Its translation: CASRVPRGARPEAFF.